The clone carrying this TCR beta chain has only one observation. Under the authors' procedure: Reference gene primer amplification gave nucleated cell count estimates. Only in-frame clones appear in the TCRdb table, and some are missing; sequencing was by immunoSEQ multiplex PCR. V and J calls and clone size are those listed in that table; D and trimming were worked out from the DNA. The sample consists of more than 90,000 clones, 70% to 85% of them appearing once. The data stem from a study of blood T cell repertoires in COVID-19. Background on the study: Specimens from acute and convalescent COVID-19 originated in the United States, Italy and Spain. Sources were T cells, B-cell-depleted T cells, or PBMCs; the material itself was cDNA or gDNA.

This CDR3 comprises 16 residues. Germline V gene data show CDR1 as KGHDR and CDR2 as SFDVKD. V lost 4 bases and J lost 0, with 12 bases in between. The chain joins TRBV24-1 to TRBJ2-1, with D perhaps TRBD1 (6 bases). This clonotype was obtained from a man in his fifties with acute or convalescent COVID-19. Sequenced sample: peripheral blood. CDR3 in DNA: TGTGCCACCAGTGAGGTAGGACAGAGCTCCTACAATGAGCAGTTCTTC. Translation: CATSEVGQSSYNEQFF.